This T cell receptor (beta chain) is from a study of cytomegalovirus exposure and HLA in healthy donors (dated by TCRdb to 2016 to 2017). A note on the overall study: An earlier analysis of 587 of the donors reported 250 to 350 Gb of sequence data and more than 90 million unique TCR beta sequences from 150 million to 200 million T cells. The study used immunosequencing to profile the T cell repertoires of under 700 subjects and linked those repertoires to cytomegalovirus serostatus. Genome-wide SNP genotypes for about 60% of the 666 donors were used in a later genetic analysis, which treated that subset as a discovery cohort. HLA typing covered class I and class II loci at four-digit resolution. In addition to the first cohort of approximately 650 subjects, a separate validation cohort of 120 different subjects was used. To decide whether each TCR beta V gene segment behaved as functional or pseudogenic, an earlier analysis of 587 of the donors relied on high-throughput TCR beta sequencing. The later analysis used no new phenotypic data to find candidate immune exposures, relying instead on TCR beta sequences and their occurrence across donors. The aim of the study was to test whether cataloging public T cell receptors could identify signatures of past pathogen exposure. Donor age, sex, ethnicity and CMV serostatus were compiled alongside the repertoire data. Around 320 gigabases of sequencing data and tens of millions of unique TCR sequences were included in an early release covering roughly 600 HLA-typed donors. About five DR-DQ haplotypes were handled as single units for association and clustering because linkage in the cohort was strong. On average, roughly 250,000 unique TCR beta nucleotide sequences were sequenced per donor among 398 genotyped donors of the cohort, with approximately 18% of those sequences being non-productive. The genetic ancestry cluster associated with self-reported Caucasian donors included over 80% of the approximately 410 genotyped donors. Typing coverage varied by locus: about 620-630 donors for A, B, C, DRB1 and DQB1; some 520 for DQA1; more than 600 for DPA1; 450 to 480 for DPB1. The study combined high-throughput TCR immunosequencing, statistical association of individual TCRs with disease status, and machine learning to predict cytomegalovirus infection status. All discovery cohort repertoires had been generated on a single sequencing platform. A later analysis re-analyzed previously published TCR beta repertoires from 660 or so donors and added high-resolution HLA genotyping to study TCR occurrence patterns. What the authors observed across the whole study: Because counts were too low, 15 to 20 rarely observed V segments, including chromosome 9 orphons, were left out of the earlier analysis of about 620 of the donors. In an earlier analysis of some 500 of the donors, most TCR beta V segments were observed in productive rearrangements about 90% or about 30% of the time, broadly matching IMGT annotations. Only TCR beta chains were sequenced in this cohort, and the absence of alpha or paired-chain data limited detectable features. According to a later genetic analysis, donors in an Asian-associated ancestry cluster had fewer N-insertions in productive TCRs than the roughly 700-donor mean. The sequencing pipeline was judged likely to have produced a cluster of highly shared sequence variants as a technical artifact. A further reported finding was that TCR beta sequences accurately predicted the HLA-A and HLA-B alleles for most subjects in the first cohort. Sequencing depth was assumed to be roughly uniform across donors in the presence/absence analyses, though that assumption may not hold. In the study, 150 to 200 TCR beta chains were listed as associated with cytomegalovirus. Linkage disequilibrium might explain the correlated functional status among segregating V segments, but an unknown experimental factor could not be excluded. Because the 87-base-pair reads could not distinguish some IMGT-functional V segments, including TRBV6-2 and TRBV6-3, those segments were excluded. A later genetic analysis associated a missense DCLRE1C variant with V-gene and J-gene trimming of TCR beta chains, and an independent cohort replicated the association. Because some donors lacked HLA typing at each locus, the association tests relied only on the typed subset. The authors suggested that the approach could potentially be extended to other disease states and immunological phenotypes. Cytomegalovirus status was reported to be diagnosed by the classifier with high specificity and sensitivity in both the original and validation cohorts. In a later analysis, TCR association rates were found to vary across HLA loci, with the most associated TCRs seen for DRB1 alleles and the fewest for HLA-C alleles. The only immune exposure information available for the cohort was CMV serostatus. According to a later analysis, most CMV-associated TCR beta chains appeared to be HLA-restricted, and the HLA associations seemed to be driven largely by CMV exposure. At a false discovery rate of 0.05, a later analysis linked 15,000 to 20,000 TCR beta sequences to specific HLA alleles. Most TCR sequences were seen in very few donors, while some public TCRs were found in many individuals. In a later analysis, HLA-associated TCR beta chains were found to be more clonally expanded and to have lower generation probabilities than equally common non-associated chains. A later analysis reported that several top co-occurrence clusters appeared linked to parvovirus B19, influenza, CMV and Epstein-Barr virus. When HLA alleles, especially DR and DQ, strongly co-occurred, TCR associations were difficult to assign to individual alleles. In vitro tests confirmed that a few of the cytomegalovirus-associated TCR beta chains recognize cytomegalovirus antigens.

Libraries came from the immunoSEQ multiplex PCR assay. A mixture of 60 forward primers for TCR Vbeta segments and 13 reverse primers for TCR Jbeta segments was used in the multiplex PCR. A multiplex PCR assay on genomic DNA amplified the CDR3 region of rearranged TCR beta genes. Amplified TCR beta libraries were sequenced as 87-base-pair reads on the Illumina HiSeq System. The authors processed their data as follows. A later analysis tallied roughly 78 million unique TCR beta chains across the approximately 670 repertoires, and some 10 million of those chains were shared by two or more donors. Raw reads were error-corrected and collapsed into unique sequences with a nearest-neighbor algorithm that merged closely related sequences to remove PCR and sequencing errors. Alignment of CDR3 sequences to IMGT reference sequences was used to assign V, D and J gene segments. For a sequence to be retained, a match of at least six nucleotides was required to both a V gene segment and a J gene segment. A rearrangement was called productive if the CDR3 had no stop codons and remained in frame with V and J, and every other rearrangement was called non-productive. CDR3 was defined by IMGT convention, running from the second conserved V-encoded cysteine to the conserved J-encoded phenylalanine. The earlier analysis of fewer than 700 of the donors excluded sequences that lacked an unambiguous match to a single V gene segment. In an earlier analysis of 587 of the donors, a V segment was called functional when productive rearrangements were above 56.7%, and segregating when the standard deviation between donors exceeded 5%. A statistical classification framework was built for diagnosing cytomegalovirus status from the catalog of TCR beta chain sequences. In a later analysis, TCR nucleotide sequences were compared against IMGT/GENE-DB human TR gene sequences so that V and J genes could be assigned. A later analysis assigned CDR3 sequences and most-parsimonious VDJ recombination scenarios with the TCRdist pipeline. In a later analysis, each TCR beta chain was defined by its CDR3 amino acid sequence together with its V-gene family, and reads lacking a unique V-gene family were excluded. In a later analysis, fewer than 600 highly shared, low-generation-probability nucleotide sequences were removed to address suspected cross-contamination and a sequencing artifact. A later analysis calculated a clonal expansion index for each public chain from normalized within-repertoire ranks of inferred template counts. A later analysis computed generation probabilities with a VDJ recombination model fitted to out-of-frame rearrangements, and checked the results against IGoR. In a later analysis, TCR-TCR, TCR-HLA and TCR-CMV co-occurrence was scored with hypergeometric tests, and a repertoire-size bias correction was applied to TCR pairs. A later analysis estimated false discovery rates by permuting HLA or CMV assignments 20 times. In a later analysis, co-occurring TCRs were grouped using DBSCAN, with TCRdist sequence similarity added in when clustering inside HLA-allele-positive subsets. Co-occurrence clustering excluded repertoires with fewer than 30,000 or more than 120,000 public chains, plus five with anomalous nucleotide sharing. This is the immuneACCESS table as TCRdb keeps it, with only in-frame sequences that have V and J called. A part of the clones is gone; compared with another copy, unresolved V genes explain less than half, and the rest is unexplained. V and J calls and clone size come straight from that table; D and trimming were deduced from the DNA. The sample table gives tens of thousands of clones. 4% of the sample is in the top ten clones.

As concerns this clone: This clone's antigen is unknown.

The cohort comprised some 730 healthy bone marrow donors. All cohort members were sampled while nominally healthy, although unrecorded immune exposures were likely present. The donor tested CMV seronegative and was one of the 352 seronegative cohort members. A peripheral blood sample was provided by each donor, and peripheral blood mononuclear cells were used for TCR beta sequencing. The Qiagen DNeasy Blood Extraction Kit was used to extract genomic DNA from the blood cell samples. Per the germline V gene, MNHEY is the CDR1 and SVGAGI is the CDR2. Counted from cysteine to phenylalanine, this CDR3 has 15 amino acids. The retained sequence is limited to the CDR3, 45 bases, with the frame set at the first base. V is cut back by 5 bases and J by 4 bases, with 8 bases in the junction unmatched.

The V gene is TRBV6-5 and the J gene is TRBJ2-7; 10 nucleotides in the junction match TRBD1. Sample: PBMCs. The receptor was isolated from a male donor in good health and CMV-seronegative. CDR3 reads: CASSPDRGRGYEQYF. In nucleotide form, the sequence is TGTGCCAGCAGTCCAGACAGGGGGCGAGGATACGAGCAGTACTTC.